Each of the 29 T cell receptor beta chains below was sequenced from the same sample in a study of cytomegalovirus exposure and HLA in healthy donors. Both 60 Vbeta primers and 13 Jbeta primers went into the PCR. Only in-frame clones appear in the TCRdb table, and some are missing; sequencing was by immunoSEQ multiplex PCR. The table shows around 140,000 clones, with 78% occurring only once. Sequencing was done on a sample of PBMCs. These receptors were taken from a female donor in good health and CMV-seronegative.

The chain recombines TRBV9 with TRBJ1-4, with D unresolved. The V gene lost 4 bases and the J gene lost 8 bases, with 21 bases spanning the gap. The CDR3 sequence is 16 residues long. Germline-derived CDR1 and CDR2 are SGDLS and YYNGEE. The CDR3 loop reads CASSISQGRDGEKLFF. CDR3 DNA: TGTGCCAGCAGCATCTCCCAAGGGAGGGATGGGGAAAAACTGTTTTTT.

This chain links TRBV27 with TRBJ2-7; 7 bases match TRBD1. The CDR3 contains 14 residues. Germline CDR1 is MNHEY and CDR2 is SMNVEV (reference sequence). V trimming: 5 bases; J trimming: 3 bases; junction bases outside the gene matches: 7. The CDR3 region is CASSPRDSGYEQYF. In DNA form, the CDR3 reads TGTGCCAGCAGTCCAAGGGACAGTGGCTACGAGCAGTACTTC.

The chain links TRBV19 to TRBJ2-3; weak D call: TRBD1 (6 bases). Trimming shortened V by 5 bases and J by 1 base, and 19 bases separated the two germline ends. Germline CDR1 reads LNHDA; CDR2 reads SQIVND (reference sequence). The CDR3 extends over 17 amino acids. The CDR3 region is CASSGPFDRWGTDTQYF. The DNA for the CDR3 is TGTGCCAGTAGTGGACCATTCGACAGGTGGGGCACAGATACGCAGTATTTT.

This chain links TRBV5-1 with TRBJ2-5, with 8 bases fitting TRBD2. Germline lookup yields CDR1 SGHRS and CDR2 YFSETQ. J was trimmed by 4 bases and V by 3 bases; bases with no gene match: 14. The length of the CDR3 is 17 residues. CDR3 protein: CASSSGGLAGAIETQYF. The CDR3 region has the DNA TGCGCCAGCAGCTCGGGGGGGCTAGCGGGCGCTATAGAGACCCAGTACTTC.

There are a few counts of this clone. This rearrangement joins TRBV15 to TRBJ1-6, with D tentatively TRBD1 (5 bases). The germline gives CDR1 LNHNV, CDR2 YYDKDF (reference sequence). The CDR3 runs 17 residues. The V end lost 3 bases, the J end lost 1 base, and 13 bases lay between the germline ends. CDR3 DNA: TGTGCCACCAGCAGGCAGAAGACAGTTTCCTATAATTCACCCCTCCACTTT. Translating gives CATSRQKTVSYNSPLHF.

The chain combines TRBV29-1 with TRBJ2-1; TRBD2 aligns across 9 bases. The germline V gene has CDR1 SQVTM and CDR2 ANQGSEA. Trimming took 4 bases from V and 0 from J; bases not matched to a gene: 7. The CDR3 is made up of 16 amino acids. DNA for the CDR3: TGCAGCGTTGTGGGTAGCGGGGGCCTCTCCTACAATGAGCAGTTCTTC. This translates into CSVVGSGGLSYNEQFF.

This clone was observed a handful of times. This sequence joins TRBV10-3 and TRBJ1-1, with D unclear. Germline loops: CDR1 ENHRY, CDR2 SYGVKD. The CDR3 has 11 residues. V lost 6 bases and J lost 3, with 5 bases in between. The DNA of the CDR3 is TGTGCCATCAGGCGGGACACTGAAGCTTTCTTT. Its protein is CAIRRDTEAFF.

The chain joins TRBV2 to TRBJ2-1; 9 bases fit TRBD1. V shed 7 bases and J 0 bases; nucleotides not matched to a gene: 10. The CDR3 has 17 amino acids. CDR1 and CDR2 (germline): SNHLY, FYNNEI. CDR3: CASIISRDRVSYNEQFF. CDR3 sequence (DNA): TGTGCCAGCATCATAAGCCGGGACAGGGTCTCCTACAATGAGCAGTTCTTC.

This CDR3 is CASSPSGTDTQYF. The CDR3 nucleotides are TGCGCCAGCAGCCCTAGCGGAACAGATACGCAGTATTTT. The chain joins TRBV5-1 to TRBJ2-3, with 7 bases lining up with TRBD2. From germline, CDR1 is SGHRS and CDR2 YFSETQ. The CDR3 has 13 amino acids. J gave up 3 bases and V 4 bases, and 2 bases lay outside the gene matches. Variable domain in full (rest from reference TRBV5-1 and TRBJ2-3): KAGVTQTPRYLIKTRGQQVTLSCSPISGHRSVSWYQQTPGQGLQFLFEYFSETQRNKGNFPGRFSGRQFSNSRSEMNVSTLELGDSALYLCASSPSGTDTQYFGPGTRLTVL.

The gene calls are TRBV28 and TRBJ1-5; D uncertain. Germline loops: CDR1 MDHEN, CDR2 SYDVKM. Trimming removed 6 bases at V and 5 bases at J, with 20 bases between. The CDR3 has 16 amino acids. The CDR3 sequence: CASSPPTGIGDQPQHF. The CDR3 nucleotides are TGTGCCAGCAGCCCCCCGACGGGGATTGGCGATCAGCCCCAGCATTTT.

V is TRBV6-1 and J is TRBJ2-1; 8 bases match TRBD2. Losses at the gene ends were 0 bases for V and 12 bases for J; bases not matched to a gene: 4. CDR1 is MNHNS, CDR2 SASEGT, per germline. The CDR3 loop spans 13 amino acids. For the CDR3, the DNA is TGTGCCAGCAGTGAAGCGCGGGCGGGAGGGCAGTTCTTC. Its protein product is CASSEARAGGQFF.

The chain combines TRBV7-9 with TRBJ1-2; 8 nucleotides agree with TRBD1. There are 12 residues in the CDR3. Germline-derived CDR1 and CDR2 are SEHNR and FQNEAQ (reference sequence). The ends lost 2 bases at V and 13 bases at J; junction bases unmatched: 6. CDR3 protein: CASSLTPDRVTF. The CDR3 bases are TGTGCCAGCAGCTTAACACCGGACAGGGTCACCTTC.

This clone occurred a few times. The chain links TRBV4-1 to TRBJ1-2; 7 bases match TRBD1. Germline loops: CDR1 MGHRA, CDR2 YSYEKL. J lost 2 bases, V lost 1 base, and 4 bases had no gene match. This CDR3 region has 15 residues. The CDR3 is CASSQVGTENYGYTF. The CDR3, as DNA: TGCGCCAGCAGCCAAGTCGGGACAGAGAACTATGGCTACACCTTC.

The chain carries TRBV4-1 and TRBJ1-1; D might be TRBD1 (5 bases). The CDR3 consists of 15 residues. The germline gives CDR1 MGHRA, CDR2 YSYEKL. V was cut by 5 bases and J by 5 bases, with 18 bases left in between. The CDR3 nucleotides are TGCGCCAGCAGCGGCCAGACAGTTACGAGGACTGAAGCTTTCTTT. Residues: CASSGQTVTRTEAFF.

By frequency in the sample, this clone is medium-sized. This sequence joins TRBV4-1 and TRBJ2-2, with 7 bases aligning to TRBD2. The germline V gene has CDR1 MGHRA and CDR2 YSYEKL. The V segment lost 0 bases and the J segment 2 bases; nucleotides outside the gene matches: 3. The CDR3 extends over 16 amino acids. The CDR3 reads CASSQDSGGNTGELFF. CDR3 bases: TGCGCCAGCAGCCAAGATTCGGGAGGCAACACCGGGGAGCTGTTTTTT.

The chain recombines TRBV5-1 with TRBJ2-7; 9 nucleotides match TRBD1. V gave up 0 bases and J gave up 2 bases; unmatched junction bases: 6. Germline V gene sequence: CDR1 SGHRS, CDR2 YFSETQ. The CDR3 spans 16 residues. For the CDR3, the DNA is TGCGCCAGCAGCTTGGTCCGGACAGGGGTACCCTACGAGCAGTACTTC. It yields the protein CASSLVRTGVPYEQYF.

The CDR3 region is CASSEAVGTLYNEQFF. The CDR3 nucleotides read TGTGCCAGCAGTGAAGCGGTTGGGACACTCTACAATGAGCAGTTCTTC. The chain is built from TRBV6-1 and TRBJ2-1; the D gene is possibly TRBD1 (6 bases). CDR1 MNHNS and CDR2 SASEGT come from the germline V gene. This CDR3 has 16 amino acids. Deletions cut 0 bases from V and 3 bases from J, with 12 bases between.

The chain's CDR3 is CASSYHYRTDTQYF. The DNA for the CDR3 is TGTGCCAGCAGTTATCACTATCGAACAGATACGCAGTATTTT. J is TRBJ2-3 and V is TRBV6-6, with D unclear. Trimming pared 3 bases from V and 3 bases from J, leaving 10 bases between. The CDR3 contains 14 residues. Looked up from germline, CDR1 is MNHNY and CDR2 is SVGAGI (reference sequence).

The rearrangement links TRBV7-4 to TRBJ2-3; 11 bases are shared with TRBD2. The CDR3 covers 16 residues. The V gene end was trimmed by 6 bases and the J gene end by 3 bases; junction bases not matched to a gene: 8. Germline V gene data show CDR1 as SGHVT and CDR2 as SQSDAQ. As DNA, the CDR3 is TGTGCCAGCAGTATCCTAGCGGGGGGCAAAACAGATACGCAGTATTTT. Protein: CASSILAGGKTDTQYF.

The V and J genes are TRBV11-1 and TRBJ2-3, with D uncertain. The germline V and J ends were trimmed by 5 bases and 2 bases, with 5 bases remaining between them. This CDR3 is 12 amino acids long. Germline V gene data show CDR1 as SGHAT and CDR2 as FQDESV (reference sequence). The DNA of the CDR3 is TGTGCCAGCAGCCCCTTCACAGATACGCAGTATTTT. It is translated as CASSPFTDTQYF.

This clone was observed a handful of times. The chain carries TRBV5-4 and TRBJ1-1, with D perhaps TRBD1 (6 bases). The V end was cut by 1 base, the J end by 1 base, with 14 bases between. Germline lookup yields CDR1 SGHNT and CDR2 YYREEE (reference sequence). The CDR3 is 16 residues long. This CDR3 is CASSLPPTGANTEAFF. The CDR3 nucleotides are TGTGCCAGCAGCTTGCCCCCGACAGGAGCGAACACTGAAGCTTTCTTT.

This clone was counted once. V gene TRBV6-6 combines with J gene TRBJ2-1, with TRBD1 as a possible D gene (6 bases). V lost 2 bases and J lost 10, with 15 bases in between. CDR1 and CDR2 from the germline V gene are MNHNY and SVGAGI (reference sequence). The CDR3 spans 14 residues. The CDR3 nucleotides read TGTGCCAGCAGTTACCGCCCCCTTGGACAGGAGCAGTTCTTC. Its translation: CASSYRPLGQEQFF.

V usage is TRBV11-2 and J usage is TRBJ1-4; 7 nucleotides align to TRBD1. The germline V gene encodes CDR1 SGHAT and CDR2 FQNNGV. Losses at the gene ends were 4 bases for V and 8 bases for J; bases not matched to a gene: 10. The CDR3 consists of 15 residues. The CDR3 sequence is CASSSETGRGEKLFF. CDR3 coding DNA: TGTGCCAGCAGCTCCGAGACAGGGCGAGGGGAAAAACTGTTTTTT.

The chain recombines TRBV10-3 with TRBJ2-5; TRBD2 aligns across 8 bases. The CDR3 has 15 amino acids. V lost 3 bases to trimming and J lost 1 base; unmatched junction nucleotides: 4. Per germline, CDR1 ENHRY and CDR2 SYGVKD. The CDR3, as DNA: TGTGCCATCAGTGATTCGGGAGGGTTCCAAGAGACCCAGTACTTC. Its translation: CAISDSGGFQETQYF.

The rearrangement links TRBV18 to TRBJ1-3; 9 bases fit TRBD1. V trimming: 5 bases; J trimming: 7 bases; junction bases outside the gene matches: 6. The V gene's germline CDR1 is KGHSH and CDR2 LQKENI. This CDR3 has 14 amino acids. CDR3 protein: CASSSTTGGNTIYF. The CDR3 DNA reads TGTGCCAGCTCATCAACGACAGGGGGGAACACCATATATTTT.

The chain employs TRBV7-2 and TRBJ2-1; 7 positions agree with TRBD2. The V gene's germline CDR1 is SGHTA and CDR2 FQGNSA. V gave up 0 bases and J gave up 9 bases; unmatched junction bases: 8. The CDR3 covers 15 residues. CDR3 DNA sequence: TGTGCCAGCAGCTTAGCGTTCGGGGGGTATAGTGAGCAGTTCTTC. Its protein product is CASSLAFGGYSEQFF.

V is TRBV7-9 and J is TRBJ1-1; 7 bases agree with TRBD1. V gave up 1 base and J gave up 7 bases; unmatched junction bases: 0. Germline values: CDR1 SEHNR, CDR2 FQNEAQ (reference sequence). The CDR3 is 12 residues long. CDR3 sequence (DNA): TGTGCCAGCAGCTTAGACAGGGGTGAAGCTTTCTTT. This sequence encodes CASSLDRGEAFF.

This clone showed up just once. CDR3 region: CASSPRTALGGYTF. Written as DNA, the CDR3 is TGTGCCAGCAGCCCACGGACAGCCCTGGGAGGCTACACCTTC. The rearrangement links TRBV7-2 to TRBJ1-2; a possible D gene is TRBD1 (6 bases). Trimming shortened V by 5 bases and J by 8 bases, and 18 bases separated the two germline ends. The V gene's germline CDR1 is SGHTA and CDR2 FQGNSA. There are 14 residues in the CDR3.

The sample holds one count of this clone. The chain links TRBV30 to TRBJ1-5; D is unresolved. The V gene lost 0 bases and the J gene lost 6 bases, with 6 bases spanning the gap. The CDR3 extends over 12 amino acids. Per the germline V gene, CDR1 is GTSNPN and CDR2 is SVGIG (reference sequence). The DNA of the CDR3 is TGTGCCTGGAGTGTCGGTCGTCAGCCCCAGCATTTT. Residues: CAWSVGRQPQHF.